The 22 T cell receptor beta chains below were found in one sample sequenced in a study of T cells in localized non-small cell lung cancer. Assay: immunoSEQ multiplex PCR; the TCRdb copy retains only in-frame clones and omits some. The repertoire holds 30,000 or so clones, with about 90% as singletons. The sequences come from peripheral blood, collected before any cancer treatment. These receptors were obtained from a female donor aged 60 or older with stage I lung adenocarcinoma.

The rearrangement joins TRBV18 to TRBJ1-5, with D hard to call. CDR1 and CDR2 from the germline V gene are KGHSH and LQKENI. The CDR3 runs to 16 residues. V shed 3 bases and J shed 1 base, with 13 bases lying between them. The CDR3 spells CASSPSPPGSNQPQHF. CDR3 coding DNA: TGTGCCAGCTCACCGTCCCCGCCAGGCAGCAATCAGCCCCAGCATTTT.

The CDR3 loop is CASSVAAATNEKLFF. The CDR3 nucleotides are TGTGCCAGCAGCGTAGCAGCTGCAACTAATGAAAAACTGTTTTTT. The chain links TRBV9 to TRBJ1-4; no firm D call. Trimming removed 0 bases at V and 0 bases at J, with 6 bases between. The V gene's germline CDR1 is SGDLS and CDR2 YYNGEE. The CDR3 runs to 15 residues.

CDR3 nucleotide sequence: TGTGCCAGCAGTTTTGTCGGGGCCCACGCGACGGGAGGCGGCTACACCTTC. This sequence encodes CASSFVGAHATGGGYTF. V and J are TRBV5-6 and TRBJ1-2, with D maybe TRBD1 (5 bases). Between the trimmed V and J ends, which lost 5 bases and 8 bases, there was a span of 28 bases. Germline lookup yields CDR1 SGHDT and CDR2 YYEEEE. The CDR3 totals 17 residues.

The chain recombines TRBV5-1 with TRBJ2-2; 11 nucleotides match TRBD2. CDR1 SGHRS and CDR2 YFSETQ come from the germline V gene. V lost 4 bases and J lost 3; bases outside the gene matches: 8. The CDR3 sequence is 17 residues long. The CDR3 DNA follows: TGCGCCAGCAGCCGCTCGACTAGCGGGGACTACACCGGGGAGCTGTTTTTT. Translation gives CASSRSTSGDYTGELFF. The full variable domain, in which reference TRBV5-1 and TRBJ2-2 provide the parts outside the CDR3, is KAGVTQTPRYLIKTRGQQVTLSCSPISGHRSVSWYQQTPGQGLQFLFEYFSETQRNKGNFPGRFSGRQFSNSRSEMNVSTLELGDSALYLCASSRSTSGDYTGELFFGEGSRLTVL.

The chain recombines TRBV20-1 with TRBJ1-2; D is undetermined. Between the trimmed V and J ends, which lost 2 bases and 12 bases, there was a span of 7 bases. Germline CDR1 and CDR2: DFQATT and SNEGSKA (reference sequence). This CDR3 comprises 9 residues. DNA for the CDR3: TGCAGTGCTAGACAGGATCACACCTTC. Translation: CSARQDHTF.

The chain carries TRBV6-1 and TRBJ1-5; TRBD1 agrees at 8 bases. The CDR3 runs 14 residues. Trimming took 5 bases from V and 4 from J; bases not matched to a gene: 4. CDR1 and CDR2 (germline): MNHNS, SASEGT. CDR3: CASSNRGFNQPQHF. The CDR3, as DNA: TGTGCCAGCAGTAACAGGGGGTTTAATCAGCCCCAGCATTTT.

This clone came up a few times. CDR3 in amino acids: CASRLAGNTEAFF. The CDR3 DNA reads as TGCGCCAGCAGGTTGGCAGGGAACACTGAAGCTTTCTTT. The chain links TRBV10-1 to TRBJ1-1; D gene unclear. Trimming left V 6 bases short and J 1 base short, with 9 bases between. The CDR3 contains 13 residues. The V gene's germline CDR1 is WNHNN and CDR2 SYGVQD (reference sequence).

The V and J genes are TRBV10-2 and TRBJ2-3; 9 nucleotides align to TRBD2. Germline V gives CDR1 WSHSY, CDR2 SAAADI. The CDR3 loop spans 17 amino acids. Trimming cost V 7 bases and J 2 bases; bases outside gene matches: 13. The CDR3 spells CASKSGGGVPITDTQYF. The CDR3 nucleotides are TGCGCCAGCAAGTCGGGCGGGGGGGTCCCGATCACAGATACGCAGTATTTT.

The chain uses TRBV28 and TRBJ1-2; D unclear. The CDR3 spans 13 residues. V was trimmed by 8 bases and J by 4 bases, leaving 14 bases between them. Per germline, CDR1 MDHEN and CDR2 SYDVKM. The CDR3 here is CASSGEEVYGYTF. Here the CDR3 DNA reads TGTGCCAGCTCCGGGGAGGAGGTCTATGGCTACACCTTC.

V usage is TRBV15 and J usage is TRBJ2-3, with 11 bases aligning to TRBD2. Germline CDR1 LNHNV, CDR2 YYDKDF (reference sequence). The CDR3 contains 17 residues. Trimming cost V 1 base and J 6 bases; bases outside gene matches: 9. The CDR3 DNA follows: TGTGCCACCAGCAGAGTCATTAGCGGGGGGGGCGGTGATACGCAGTATTTT. This sequence encodes CATSRVISGGGGDTQYF.

The rearrangement uses TRBV11-2 and TRBJ1-1; unclear D gene. CDR1 and CDR2 from the germline V gene are SGHAT and FQNNGV. V was cut by 0 bases and J by 0 bases, with 23 bases left in between. The CDR3 covers 20 residues. CDR3 protein: CASSLEGPPQKRLMNTEAFF. CDR3 bases: TGTGCCAGCAGCTTAGAGGGTCCGCCGCAGAAACGTCTTATGAACACTGAAGCTTTCTTT.

The chain has TRBV5-1 and TRBJ2-5, with D hard to call. The CDR3 loop spans 14 amino acids. The germline V gene has CDR1 SGHRS and CDR2 YFSETQ. The V gene lost 0 bases and the J gene lost 0 bases, with 6 bases spanning the gap. The CDR3 DNA reads as TGCGCCAGCAGCTTGGGAGACAACCAAGAGACCCAGTACTTC. It is translated as CASSLGDNQETQYF.

Regarding this clone: The CDR3 carries no conserved terminal phenylalanine or tryptophan, so it likely arises from a read error. The V and J genes are TRBV25-1 and TRBJ1-1; a possible D gene is TRBD1 (6 bases). Trimming took 7 bases from V and 1 from J, leaving 13 bases between them. Germline-derived CDR1 and CDR2 are MGHDK and SYGVNS. The CDR3 consists of 14 residues. CDR3 nucleotides: TGTGCCAGCAAGGACAGCGGTTCGAACACTGAAGCTTTCCTT. The encoded protein is CASKDSGSNTEAFL.

This chain connects TRBV6-5 to TRBJ1-1, with D maybe TRBD1 (6 bases). Germline V CDR1 and CDR2: MNHEY, SVGAGI. V gave up 5 bases and J gave up 1 base, with 14 bases separating them. The CDR3 runs 15 residues. The CDR3 DNA follows: TGTGCCAGCAGTCCGTCGACAGGTTCGAACACTGAAGCTTTCTTT. Its translation: CASSPSTGSNTEAFF.

As regards this clone: Without the conserved terminal phenylalanine or tryptophan, this CDR3 likely stems from a read error. The DNA is left out, because the CDR3 cannot be placed on it with certainty; the CDR3 is given as TCRdb lists it. The chain couples TRBV27 to TRBJ2-3; TRBD1, the table's D call, lacks a check against the DNA. The length of the CDR3 is 10 amino acids, counting both ends. Germline CDR1 MNHEY, CDR2 SMNVEV (reference sequence). The CDR3 here is CASRLAGTGN.

The chain is built from TRBV19 and TRBJ2-5, with TRBD1 matching 8 bases. Per germline, CDR1 LNHDA and CDR2 SQIVND (reference sequence). V trimming: 8 bases; J trimming: 3 bases; junction bases outside the gene matches: 11. The CDR3 has 15 amino acids. The CDR3 nucleotides read TGTGCCAGTTCTATACCCGGGACAGGAAAAGAGACCCAGTACTTC. Translating gives CASSIPGTGKETQYF.

This clone was found once. The chain joins TRBV28 to TRBJ2-1; weak D call: TRBD1 (6 bases). This CDR3 is built from 14 residues. The V gene's germline CDR1 is MDHEN and CDR2 SYDVKM. V gave up 1 base and J gave up 7 bases, with 11 bases separating them. CDR3 DNA sequence: TGTGCCAGCAGTTTATCCGGGACAAGGAATGAGCAGTTCTTC. Amino acid sequence: CASSLSGTRNEQFF.

The gene calls are TRBV29-1 and TRBJ2-5; 8 bases are a match to TRBD1. The CDR3 is 18 residues long. CDR1 and CDR2 (germline): SQVTM, ANQGSEA. J was trimmed by 5 bases and V by 3 bases; bases with no gene match: 20. CDR3 in DNA: TGCAGCGTTGAGAGGTGGGGAGGTAACGGACAGGGTCGGGAGACCCAGTACTTC. This translates into CSVERWGGNGQGRETQYF.

The V call is TRBV19, the J call TRBJ1-6; tentative D call: TRBD1 (6 bases). Germline assignment: CDR1 LNHDA and CDR2 SQIVND (reference sequence). CDR3 length: 13 amino acids. V was shortened by 4 bases and J by 7 bases, with 8 bases between the two germline ends. Here the CDR3 DNA reads TGTGCCAGTAGTACGGACAGAAATTCACCCCTCCACTTT. Residues: CASSTDRNSPLHF.

J is TRBJ2-5 and V is TRBV5-1, with D unclear. Germline values: CDR1 SGHRS, CDR2 YFSETQ. The CDR3 has 15 amino acids. V dropped 1 base and J dropped 3 bases, with 13 bases sitting between them. In DNA, the CDR3 is TGCGCCAGCAGCTTGACTCCAGGTACTAAAGAGACCCAGTACTTC. Amino acids: CASSLTPGTKETQYF.

This clone was detected only once. This chain uses TRBV14 with TRBJ2-5, with 7 bases fitting TRBD1. J gave up 5 bases and V 10 bases, and 13 bases lay outside the gene matches. Germline CDR1 is SGHDN and CDR2 is FVKESK. This CDR3 is built from 14 residues. The CDR3: CANLQGTLGETQYF. In DNA form, the CDR3 reads TGTGCCAACCTACAGGGGACCCTGGGTGAGACCCAGTACTTC. The full variable domain, with the rest looked up from reference TRBV14 and TRBJ2-5, is EAGVTQFPSHSVIEKGQTVTLRCDPISGHDNLYWYRRVMGKEIKFLLHFVKESKQDESGMPNNRFLAERTGGTYSTLKVQPAELEDSGVYFCANLQGTLGETQYFGPGTRLLVL.

This chain joins TRBV7-8 and TRBJ2-4; TRBD1 might be the D (6 bases). CDR3 length: 14 amino acids. The ends were cut back, 2 bases at V and 10 bases at J, with 15 bases in the middle. Germline V gives CDR1 SGHVS, CDR2 FQNEAQ. The DNA of the CDR3 is TGTGCCAGCAGCTTATACGGGACAACGTGGATTCAGTACTTC. Translated, it gives CASSLYGTTWIQYF.